This T cell receptor beta chain was recorded in a study of post-analysis software for immune sequencing data. The germline CDR1 and CDR2 sequences are SNHLY and FYNNEI. The V gene lost 6 bases and the J gene lost 6 bases, with 17 bases spanning the gap. The CDR3 totals 14 residues. The study's findings and limits: With TRBV5-6, TRBV5-1 and TRBV20-1 included, about five TRBV segments were more frequent in patients than in controls.

This clonotype has just one count. Its target is unknown. Unique-molecular-identifier-tagged TCR beta cDNA libraries were used. Between about 0.9 and 11 million T cells gave rise to hundreds of thousands of cDNA molecules. TCRdb re-analysed the PCR reads in MiXCR, keeping a single row per CDR3 protein. The table lists under 200,000 distinct CDR3 sequences, roughly 40% of them singletons, with 25% to 30% in the top ten. The chain employs TRBV2 and TRBJ1-2, with D hard to call. Sequencing was performed on blood, taken after autologous hematopoietic stem cell transplantation. The sequence came from a girl aged 5-17 years with multiple sclerosis. The CDR3 nucleotides are TGTGCCAGCAGGGCGGACCCGCTGGGGAATGGCTACACCTTC. This encodes CASRADPLGNGYTF. Based on the CDR3 plus reference TRBV2 and TRBJ1-2, the full variable domain is EPEVTQTPSHQVTQMGQEVILRCVPISNHLYFYWYRQILGQKVEFLVSFYNNEISEKSEIFDDQFSVERPDGSNFTLKIRSTKLEDSAMYFCASRADPLGNGYTFGSGTRLTVV.